This TCR beta chain is from a study of T cell clones after liver transplantation. Findings and caveats of the study: Low donor cell numbers restricted donor-reactive repertoire measurement in a couple of subjects.

With regard to this clone: Its antigen is unidentified.

Data came from immunoSEQ multiplex PCR; TCRdb stores just in-frame clones and leaves some out. Altogether tens of thousands of clones are present, about two thirds being singletons, with the ten largest covering about 2.7%. Trimming pared 0 bases from V and 3 bases from J, leaving 9 bases between. Germline CDR1 reads SGHVS; CDR2 reads FNYEAQ. The CDR3 spans 15 residues. Sequencing used CD4+ T cells from blood, obtained at the roughly 15-month timepoint. The chain couples TRBV7-6 to TRBJ1-5, with D tentatively TRBD1 (5 bases). The TCR sequence derives from a human patient who received a liver transplant. Some T cells may be the graft donor's. CDR3 DNA sequence: TGTGCCAGCAGCTTAGCCTCGGGACTCAATCAGCCCCAGCATTTT. Its protein is CASSLASGLNQPQHF. Full variable domain (outside the CDR3, taken from reference TRBV7-6 and TRBJ1-5): GAGVSQSPRYKVTKRGQDVALRCDPISGHVSLYWYRQALGQGPEFLTYFNYEAQQDKSGLPNDRFSAERPEGSISTLTIQRTEQRDSAMYRCASSLASGLNQPQHFGDGTRLSIL.